The 10 T cell receptor beta chains reported below all come from one sample, sequenced in a study of T-cell memory formation after mild COVID-19. TCRdb itself ran the 5' RACE reads through MiXCR, one entry per CDR3 protein. Here the sample spans some 150,000 distinct CDR3 sequences, about 14% being singletons. Sequenced sample: PBMCs or a T cell subset sorted from them (not recorded which). The receptors shown here come from an adult woman who had mild COVID-19 (a few samples of this study predate the infection). Cell type and time point are not known.

The chain links TRBV2 to TRBJ2-5; D is possibly TRBD1 (6 bases). Trimming removed 4 bases from V and 5 bases from J, with 8 bases in between. Germline assignment: CDR1 SNHLY and CDR2 FYNNEI. This CDR3 is built from 12 residues. The CDR3: CASSGQAETQYF. The DNA for the CDR3 is TGTGCCAGCAGTGGACAGGCTGAGACCCAGTACTTC. The variable domain in full, completed from reference TRBV2 and TRBJ2-5, reads EPEVTQTPSHQVTQMGQEVILRCVPISNHLYFYWYRQILGQKVEFLVSFYNNEISEKSEIFDDQFSVERPDGSNFTLKIRSTKLEDSAMYFCASSGQAETQYFGPGTRLLVL.

CDR3 region: CASTSGASGLSEQFF. CDR3 sequence (DNA): TGTGCCAGCACTAGCGGAGCCTCGGGGCTCAGTGAGCAGTTCTTC. The V call is TRBV27, the J call TRBJ2-1; TRBD2 aligns across 7 bases. J gave up 9 bases and V 7 bases, and 15 bases lay outside the gene matches. The CDR3 covers 15 residues. Germline CDR1 is MNHEY and CDR2 is SMNVEV (reference sequence).

The rearrangement links TRBV29-1 to TRBJ2-2; 10 bases align to TRBD1. The germline V gene encodes CDR1 SQVTM and CDR2 ANQGSEA. The CDR3 spans 14 residues. V was pared by 3 bases and J by 4 bases, with 2 bases of the junction left unmatched. DNA for the CDR3: TGCAGCGTTGATGGGACAGGGGTCACCGGGGAGCTGTTTTTT. It translates to CSVDGTGVTGELFF.

The chain uses TRBV19 and TRBJ2-3; tentatively, D is TRBD1 or TRBD2 (6 bases each). This CDR3 region has 15 residues. In germline, CDR1 is LNHDA, CDR2 SQIVND (reference sequence). The germline V and J ends were trimmed by 7 bases and 4 bases, with 18 bases remaining between them. Here the CDR3 reads CASNWMGGLADTQYF. The CDR3 DNA is TGTGCCAGTAACTGGATGGGGGGCTTGGCAGATACGCAGTATTTT.

This clonotype was detected a few times. The CDR3 spells CATSDPPRGNEQFF. The DNA of the CDR3 is TGTGCCACCAGTGACCCCCCCCGGGGGAATGAGCAGTTCTTC. The chain carries TRBV24-1 and TRBJ2-1; tentatively, D is TRBD2 (6 bases). The germline V gene has CDR1 KGHDR and CDR2 SFDVKD. This CDR3 contains 14 residues. The V gene lost 4 bases and the J gene lost 7 bases, with 13 bases spanning the gap.

This chain links TRBV15 with TRBJ1-3, with a tentative D call TRBD1 (5 bases). The CDR3 extends over 16 amino acids. The V end was cut by 2 bases, the J end by 4 bases, with 15 bases between. Germline-derived CDR1 and CDR2 are LNHNV and YYDKDF (reference sequence). Written as DNA, the CDR3 is TGTGCCACCAGCAGATCCCAGACAGCGACAGGAAACACCATATATTTT. The encoded protein is CATSRSQTATGNTIYF.

The rearrangement uses TRBV28 and TRBJ2-1, with a possible D match to TRBD2 (6 bases). Germline V CDR1 and CDR2: MDHEN, SYDVKM. Trimming pared 2 bases from V and 3 bases from J, leaving 11 bases between. The CDR3 extends over 15 amino acids. Here the CDR3 DNA reads TGTGCCAGCAGTTTAACGGGAGCCAGCTACAATGAGCAGTTCTTC. The encoded protein is CASSLTGASYNEQFF.

This clonotype was detected only a few times. V gene TRBV7-2 combines with J gene TRBJ2-7; a possible D gene is TRBD2 (5 bases). The CDR3 contains 14 residues. The V end was cut by 5 bases, the J end by 1 base, with 12 bases between. CDR1 SGHTA and CDR2 FQGNSA come from the germline V gene. The CDR3 sequence: CASSQGPGSYEQYF. DNA for the CDR3: TGTGCCAGCAGCCAAGGACCGGGATCCTACGAGCAGTACTTC.

This rearrangement joins TRBV6-5 to TRBJ1-4; D unresolved. The CDR3 covers 15 residues. Trimming pared 6 bases from V and 3 bases from J, leaving 14 bases between. Germline V gene lookup returns CDR1 MNHEY and CDR2 SVGAGI. The CDR3 DNA sequence: TGTGCCAGCAGGACCCGGGTCGGGGCTAATGAAAAACTGTTTTTT. Translated: CASRTRVGANEKLFF.

This clonotype appeared a few times. The chain recombines TRBV7-8 with TRBJ2-5; 10 nucleotides agree with TRBD2. Germline CDR1 SGHVS, CDR2 FQNEAQ. J gave up 2 bases and V 2 bases, and 5 bases lay outside the gene matches. This CDR3 contains 16 residues. CDR3 bases: TGTGCCAGCAGCTTACCGGGGACTAGCGTTCAAGAGACCCAGTACTTC. This encodes CASSLPGTSVQETQYF.